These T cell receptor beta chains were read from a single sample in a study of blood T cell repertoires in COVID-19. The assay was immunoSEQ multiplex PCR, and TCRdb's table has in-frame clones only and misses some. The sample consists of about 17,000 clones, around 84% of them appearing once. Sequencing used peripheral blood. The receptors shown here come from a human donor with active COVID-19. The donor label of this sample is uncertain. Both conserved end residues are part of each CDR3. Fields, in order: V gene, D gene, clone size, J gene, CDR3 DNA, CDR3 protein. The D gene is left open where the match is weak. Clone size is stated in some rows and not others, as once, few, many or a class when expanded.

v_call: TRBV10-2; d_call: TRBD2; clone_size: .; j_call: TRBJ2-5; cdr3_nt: TGCGCCAGCAGTCTAGCGGGCGGGACCCAGTACTTC; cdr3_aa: CASSLAGGTQYF
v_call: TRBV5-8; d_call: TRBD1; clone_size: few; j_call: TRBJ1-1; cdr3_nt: TGTGCCAGCAGCGAGCAGGGGGGTAGCACTGAAGCTTTCTTT; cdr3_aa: CASSEQGGSTEAFF
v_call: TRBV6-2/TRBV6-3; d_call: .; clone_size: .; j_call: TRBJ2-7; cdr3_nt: TGTGCCAGCAGTTACTTCCTAGGGGGGGACGAGCAGTACTTC; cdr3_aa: CASSYFLGGDEQYF
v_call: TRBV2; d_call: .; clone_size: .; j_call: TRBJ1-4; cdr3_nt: TGTGCCAGCAGTCTGTTCGGGGTGCGTGAAAAACTGTTTTTT; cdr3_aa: CASSLFGVREKLFF
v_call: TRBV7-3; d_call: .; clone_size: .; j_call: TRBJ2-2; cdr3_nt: TGTGCCAGCAGCTCAGCGATCTATGGAGCCGGGGAGCTGTTTTTT; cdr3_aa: CASSSAIYGAGELFF
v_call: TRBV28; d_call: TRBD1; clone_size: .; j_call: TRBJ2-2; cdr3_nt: TGTGCCAGCCTTTACAGGGGGCCACCCGGGGAGCTGTTTTTT; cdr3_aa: CASLYRGPPGELFF
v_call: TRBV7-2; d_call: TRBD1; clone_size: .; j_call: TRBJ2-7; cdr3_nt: TGTGCCAGCAGCTTAGAACAGGGGATCTACGAGCAGTACTTC; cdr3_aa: CASSLEQGIYEQYF
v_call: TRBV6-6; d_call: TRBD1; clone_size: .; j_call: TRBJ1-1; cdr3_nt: TGTGCCAGCAGTACCGGGGACAGGAACACTGAAGCTTTCTTT; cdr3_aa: CASSTGDRNTEAFF
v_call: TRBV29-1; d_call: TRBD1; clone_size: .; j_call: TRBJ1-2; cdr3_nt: TGCAGCGTTGAAGATTTTGGACAGGGGCATGGCTACACCTTC; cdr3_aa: CSVEDFGQGHGYTF
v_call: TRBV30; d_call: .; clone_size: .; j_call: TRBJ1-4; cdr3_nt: TGTGCCTGGGTTGCTGACAGATCTGCAACTAATGAAAAACTGTTTTTT; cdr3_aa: CAWVADRSATNEKLFF
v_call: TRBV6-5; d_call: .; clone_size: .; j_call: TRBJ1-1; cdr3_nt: TGTGCCAGCAGTTACGGGGCAGTGAACACTGAAGCTTTCTTT; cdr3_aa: CASSYGAVNTEAFF
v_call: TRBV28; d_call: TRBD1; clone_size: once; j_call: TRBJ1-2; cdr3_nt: TGTGCCAGCAGTTTATCGTCGACAGGGGTAACGAGCTACACCTTC; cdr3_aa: CASSLSSTGVTSYTF
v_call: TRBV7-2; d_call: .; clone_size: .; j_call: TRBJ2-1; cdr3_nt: TGTGCCAGCTCTAATGCGGGACAGTCCTACAATGAGCAGTTCTTC; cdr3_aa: CASSNAGQSYNEQFF
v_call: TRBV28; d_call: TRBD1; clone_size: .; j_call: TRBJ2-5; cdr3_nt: TGTGCCAGCAGCGGGACAGGGGGCGAGACCCAGTACTTC; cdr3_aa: CASSGTGGETQYF
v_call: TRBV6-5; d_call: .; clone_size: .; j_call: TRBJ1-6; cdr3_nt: TGTGCCAGCACGAAGGGCGGGTATAATTCACCCCTCCACTTT; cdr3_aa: CASTKGGYNSPLHF
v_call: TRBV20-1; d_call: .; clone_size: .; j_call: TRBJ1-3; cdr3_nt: TGCAGTGCTAGTCGGGGGACTGGAAACACCATATATTTT; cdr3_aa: CSASRGTGNTIYF
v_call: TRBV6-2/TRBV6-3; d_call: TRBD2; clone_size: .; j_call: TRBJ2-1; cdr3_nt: TGTGCCAGCAGCTGGCGACTAGCGGGGCCTGAGAGGGATGAGCAGTTCTTC; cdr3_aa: CASSWRLAGPERDEQFF
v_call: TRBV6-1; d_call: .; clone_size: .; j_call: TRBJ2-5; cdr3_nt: TGTGCCAGCAGTGAGGGAGAGGCTACGGCGGGAGAGACCCAGTACTTC; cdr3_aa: CASSEGEATAGETQYF
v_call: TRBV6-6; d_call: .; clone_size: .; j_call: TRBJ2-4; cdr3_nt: TGTGCCAGCAGTTACTCAGCGGCCCTCGCCTACTTC; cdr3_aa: CASSYSAALAYF
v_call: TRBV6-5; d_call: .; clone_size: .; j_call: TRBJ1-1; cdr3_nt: TGTGCCAGCAGTTACTCGGCCAGGGGAAACACTGAAGCTTTCTTT; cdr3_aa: CASSYSARGNTEAFF
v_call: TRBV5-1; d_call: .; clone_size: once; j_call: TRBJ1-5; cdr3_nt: TGCGCCAGCAGCTTGGCCAGGCATGATCAGCCCCAGCATTTT; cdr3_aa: CASSLARHDQPQHF
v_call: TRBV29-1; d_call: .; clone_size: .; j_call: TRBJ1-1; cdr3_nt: TGCAGCGCTACCTGGGCCCCGAACACTGAAGCTTTCTTT; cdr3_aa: CSATWAPNTEAFF
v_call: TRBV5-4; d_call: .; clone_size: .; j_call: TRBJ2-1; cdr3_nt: TGTGCCAGCAGCTCGTCAGGGGCCTCCTACAATGAGCAGTTCTTC; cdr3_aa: CASSSSGASYNEQFF
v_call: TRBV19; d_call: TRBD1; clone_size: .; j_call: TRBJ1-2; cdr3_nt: TGTGCCAGTAGTATGTACAGGGGGCGATACCAAATTGACTATGGCTACACCTTC; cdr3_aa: CASSMYRGRYQIDYGYTF
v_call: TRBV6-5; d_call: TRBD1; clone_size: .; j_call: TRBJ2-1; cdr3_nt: TGTGCCAGCAGCCAAGACAGGGGGCTCTACAATGAGCAGTTCTTC; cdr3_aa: CASSQDRGLYNEQFF
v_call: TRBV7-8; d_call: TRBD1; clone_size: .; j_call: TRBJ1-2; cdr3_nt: TGTGCCAGCAGCAAGACAGGGTCCTATGGCTACACCTTC; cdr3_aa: CASSKTGSYGYTF
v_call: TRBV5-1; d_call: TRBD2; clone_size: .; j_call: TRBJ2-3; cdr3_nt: TGCGCCAGCAGCTTGGGTCCTAGCGGGGGAGGCACAGATACGCAGTATTTT; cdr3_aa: CASSLGPSGGGTDTQYF
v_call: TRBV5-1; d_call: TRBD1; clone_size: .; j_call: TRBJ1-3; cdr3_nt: TGCGCCAGCAGTCCGGGACAGGGGGCTGGAAACACCATATATTTT; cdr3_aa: CASSPGQGAGNTIYF
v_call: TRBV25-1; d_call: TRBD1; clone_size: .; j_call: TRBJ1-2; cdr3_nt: TGTGCCAGCAGTGATACACAGGGGGCGTGGATCGGCTACACCTTC; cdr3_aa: CASSDTQGAWIGYTF
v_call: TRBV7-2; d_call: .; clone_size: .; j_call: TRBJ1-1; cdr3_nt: TGTGCCAGCAGCATCGCCAGGGGAAAGAACACTGAAGCTTTCTTT; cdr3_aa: CASSIARGKNTEAFF
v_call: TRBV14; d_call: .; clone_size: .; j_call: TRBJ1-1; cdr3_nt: TGTGCCAGCAGCCAGGACACTCTCAACAGGGTAGGCCCTGAAGCTTTCTTT; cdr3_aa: CASSQDTLNRVGPEAFF
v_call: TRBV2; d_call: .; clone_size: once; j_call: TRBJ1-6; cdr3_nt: TGTGCCAGCAGAGTCGGCTCCTATAATTCACCCCTCCACTTT; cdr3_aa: CASRVGSYNSPLHF
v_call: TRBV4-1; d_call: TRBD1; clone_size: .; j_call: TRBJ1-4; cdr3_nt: TGCGCCAGCAGTCGGACAGGCGCAACTAATGAAAAACTGTTTTTT; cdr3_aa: CASSRTGATNEKLFF
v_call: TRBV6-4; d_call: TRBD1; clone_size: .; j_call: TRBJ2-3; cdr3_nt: TGTGCCAGCAGCCTTGCCGGGACAGGCACAGATACGCAGTATTTT; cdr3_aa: CASSLAGTGTDTQYF
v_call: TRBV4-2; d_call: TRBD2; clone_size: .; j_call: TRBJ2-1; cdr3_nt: TGTGCCAGCAGCCAAGGACTAGCGGGGGATCCCTACAATGAGCAGTTCTTC; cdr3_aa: CASSQGLAGDPYNEQFF
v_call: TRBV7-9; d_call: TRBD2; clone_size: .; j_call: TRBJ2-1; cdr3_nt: TGTGCCAGCAGCCGGGAGGGACTCCCTTCGGATGAGCAGTTCTTC; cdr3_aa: CASSREGLPSDEQFF
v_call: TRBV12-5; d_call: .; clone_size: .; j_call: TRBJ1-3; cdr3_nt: TGTGCTAGTGGTTTGGTCCGTAACAGGATCTCTGGAAACACCATATATTTT; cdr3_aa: CASGLVRNRISGNTIYF
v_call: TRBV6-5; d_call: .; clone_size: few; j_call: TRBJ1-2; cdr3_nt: TGTGCCAGCAGTTACTCGAACAGCAACTATGGCTACACCTTC; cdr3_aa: CASSYSNSNYGYTF
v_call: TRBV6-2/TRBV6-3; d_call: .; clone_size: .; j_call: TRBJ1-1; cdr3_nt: TGTGCCAGCAGTTACTCTGGCAGGCAAGGTACTGAAGCTTTCTTT; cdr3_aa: CASSYSGRQGTEAFF
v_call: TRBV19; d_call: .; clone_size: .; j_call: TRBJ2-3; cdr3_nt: TGTGCCAGTAGTTATGGCGGGGGCGCTTTTGGAGATACGCAGTATTTT; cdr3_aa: CASSYGGGAFGDTQYF
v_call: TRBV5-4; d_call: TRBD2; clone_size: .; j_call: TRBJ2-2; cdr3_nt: TGTGCCAGCAGCCAGGCCGGGCTAGCGGCGAACACCGGGGAGCTGTTTTTT; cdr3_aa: CASSQAGLAANTGELFF
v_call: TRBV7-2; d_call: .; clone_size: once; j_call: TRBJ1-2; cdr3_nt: TGTGCCACCCGACAGGCCTTTTTAATCTATGGCTACACCTTC; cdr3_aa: CATRQAFLIYGYTF
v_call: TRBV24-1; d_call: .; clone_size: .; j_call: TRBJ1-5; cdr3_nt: TGTGCCACCAGTGATCAGGGTGGTTTTAGCAATCAGCCCCAGCATTTT; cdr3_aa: CATSDQGGFSNQPQHF
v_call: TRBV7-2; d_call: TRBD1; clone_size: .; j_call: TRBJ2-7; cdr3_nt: TGTGCCAGCAAGGGGGCCCCCTACGAGCAGTACTTC; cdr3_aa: CASKGAPYEQYF
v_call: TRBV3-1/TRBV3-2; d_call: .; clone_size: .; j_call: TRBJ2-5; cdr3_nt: TGTGCCAGCAGCACGAGTGCGGGGGCGGGAGAGACCCAGTACTTC; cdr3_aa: CASSTSAGAGETQYF
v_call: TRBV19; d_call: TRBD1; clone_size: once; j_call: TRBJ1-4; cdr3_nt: TGTGCCAGTAGTGAGACAGGGGGACGGGCTAATGAAAAACTGTTTTTT; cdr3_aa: CASSETGGRANEKLFF
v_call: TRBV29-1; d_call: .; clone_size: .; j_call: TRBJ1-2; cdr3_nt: TGCAGCGCCGGGGACTTTGGCTACACCTTC; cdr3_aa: CSAGDFGYTF
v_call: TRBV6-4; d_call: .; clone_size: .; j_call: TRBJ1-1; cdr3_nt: TGTGCCAGCCGTAATTTACAGGGCTTAGCTTTCTTT; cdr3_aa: CASRNLQGLAFF
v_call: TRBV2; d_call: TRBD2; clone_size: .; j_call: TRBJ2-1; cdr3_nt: TGTGCCAGCAGTGTAGAGCGGGGGGCTTACAATGAGCAGTTCTTC; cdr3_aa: CASSVERGAYNEQFF
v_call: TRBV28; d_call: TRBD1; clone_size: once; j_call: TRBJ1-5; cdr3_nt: TGTGCCAGCAGACCCGGGACAGGGTCTCGTAGCAATCAGCCCCAGCATTTT; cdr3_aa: CASRPGTGSRSNQPQHF
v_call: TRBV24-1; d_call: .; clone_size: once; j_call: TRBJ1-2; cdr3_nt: TGTGCCACCAGTGATCGGACAGATCCTTCCAACTATGGCTACACCTTC; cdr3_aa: CATSDRTDPSNYGYTF
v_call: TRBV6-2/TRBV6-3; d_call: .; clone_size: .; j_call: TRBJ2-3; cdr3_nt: TGTGCCAGCAGCGAGCGGCGGGGTGCAGATACGCAGTATTTT; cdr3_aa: CASSERRGADTQYF
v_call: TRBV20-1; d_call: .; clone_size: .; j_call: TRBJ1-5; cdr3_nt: TGCAGTGCTAGTGATGTTATAATGCAGCCCCAGCATTTT; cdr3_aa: CSASDVIMQPQHF